The next 27 T cell receptor beta chains were all read from a single sample in a study of shared clonotypes between healthy human individuals. Generated by immunoSEQ multiplex PCR, the TCRdb table keeps only in-frame clones and is missing some. The sample consists of about 2.1 million clones, roughly 95% of them appearing once. Only CD45RO-negative cells positively selected for CCR7 counted as naive CD8 cells, so terminally differentiated effector memory CD45RA+ cells were excluded. Sequencing used naive CD8+ T cells from PBMCs. The receptor set was obtained from a man younger than 35 in good health. Some clones in this sample may be carry-over from other donors' samples.

V gene TRBV13 combines with J gene TRBJ2-3; TRBD2 aligns across 10 bases. This CDR3 spans 15 amino acids. With V trimmed by 6 bases and J by 7 bases, 10 bases remained unmatched. CDR1 PRHDT and CDR2 FYEKMQ come from the germline V gene (reference sequence). The CDR3: CASSVRLAGAYTQYF. The CDR3 bases are TGTGCCAGCAGTGTAAGGCTAGCGGGAGCTTATACGCAGTATTTT.

The genes are TRBV7-9 and TRBJ2-1; D is unclear. Germline CDR1 is SEHNR and CDR2 is FQNEAQ (reference sequence). The CDR3 is 14 residues long. The V end lost 2 bases, the J end lost 4 bases, and 9 bases lay between the germline ends. The chain's CDR3 is CASSLQALYNEQFF. As DNA, the CDR3 is TGTGCCAGCAGCTTACAAGCGCTTTACAATGAGCAGTTCTTC.

V and J are TRBV7-9 and TRBJ1-1; perhaps TRBD1 as D (5 bases). The V and J ends lost 5 bases and 2 bases respectively, with 15 bases between them. This CDR3 has 15 amino acids. Germline V lookup: CDR1 SEHNR, CDR2 FQNEAQ (reference sequence). The CDR3 reads CASSQGLLVNTEAFF. As DNA, the CDR3 is TGTGCCAGCAGCCAGGGTCTTTTGGTTAACACTGAAGCTTTCTTT.

This chain joins TRBV7-9 and TRBJ2-1; TRBD2 agrees at 9 bases. J gave up 8 bases and V 1 base, and 6 bases lay outside the gene matches. The CDR3 length is 15 residues. Germline loops: CDR1 SEHNR, CDR2 FQNEAQ (reference sequence). CDR3 in amino acids: CASSLGVSGSDEQFF. The CDR3 DNA reads TGTGCCAGCAGCTTAGGCGTTAGCGGGAGCGATGAGCAGTTCTTC. Drawing the rest from reference TRBV7-9 and TRBJ2-1, the complete variable domain is DTGVSQNPRHKITKRGQNVTFRCDPISEHNRLYWYRQTLGQGPEFLTYFQNEAQLEKSRLLSDRFSAERPKGSFSTLEIQRTEQGDSAMYLCASSLGVSGSDEQFFGPGTRLTVL.

The gene calls are TRBV10-1 and TRBJ2-3; 10 bases align to TRBD1. The CDR3 contains 19 residues. The V segment lost 6 bases and the J segment 0 bases; nucleotides outside the gene matches: 15. CDR1 and CDR2 from the germline V gene are WNHNN and SYGVQD (reference sequence). CDR3 protein: CASSQDRGRTTSSTDTQYF. The CDR3, as DNA: TGCGCCAGCAGCCAAGACAGGGGGCGAACAACTTCTAGCACAGATACGCAGTATTTT.

The CDR3 region is CASSFTPVQNTGELFF. CDR3 DNA: TGTGCCAGCAGCTTCACACCCGTACAAAACACCGGGGAGCTGTTTTTT. The chain couples TRBV7-3 to TRBJ2-2, with D uncertain. V lost 3 bases to trimming and J lost 2 bases, with 13 bases between them. The length of the CDR3 is 16 residues. The germline gives CDR1 SGHTA, CDR2 FQGTGA.

V gene TRBV28 combines with J gene TRBJ2-2, with 13 bases aligning to TRBD2. The germline V gene has CDR1 MDHEN and CDR2 SYDVKM. The length of the CDR3 is 18 residues. V lost 1 base, J lost 5 bases, and 7 bases stayed unmatched. CDR3 loop: CASSLSSGLAGPTGELFF. In nucleotides, the CDR3 is TGTGCCAGCAGTTTATCGTCGGGACTAGCGGGACCTACCGGGGAGCTGTTTTTT.

The V call is TRBV27, the J call TRBJ2-1, with D possibly matching TRBD2 (5 bases). The CDR3 has 14 amino acids. Trimming removed 5 bases at V and 9 bases at J, with 17 bases between. The germline CDR1 and CDR2 sequences are MNHEY and SMNVEV (reference sequence). CDR3 protein: CASSLSGPAGEQFF. The CDR3 nucleotides are TGTGCCAGCAGTCTTTCCGGTCCCGCGGGTGAGCAGTTCTTC.

The chain couples TRBV9 to TRBJ2-1, with 14 bases that match TRBD2. The CDR3 is 16 residues long. Germline V gives CDR1 SGDLS, CDR2 YYNGEE. Losses at the gene ends were 3 bases for V and 9 bases for J; bases not matched to a gene: 8. Written as DNA, the CDR3 is TGTGCCAGCAGCGGAAGGCGGACTAGCGGGAGGTCTGAGCAGTTCTTC. It encodes CASSGRRTSGRSEQFF. The entire variable domain, with the rest obtained from reference TRBV9 and TRBJ2-1, is as follows: DSGVTQTPKHLITATGQRVTLRCSPRSGDLSVYWYQQSLDQGLQFLIQYYNGEERAKGNILERFSAQQFPDLHSELNLSSLELGDSALYFCASSGRRTSGRSEQFFGPGTRLTVL.

This clone was seen only a few times. Other DNA sequences of this sample code for an identical CDR3. This chain joins TRBV28 and TRBJ1-1, with a tentative D call TRBD1 (5 bases). V shed 4 bases and J shed 1 base, with 10 bases lying between them. This CDR3 comprises 14 residues. CDR1 and CDR2 from the germline V gene are MDHEN and SYDVKM. The CDR3 loop is CASSSAGRNTEAFF. The CDR3 bases are TGTGCCAGCAGTTCGGCAGGGCGGAACACTGAAGCTTTCTTT. Supplemented by reference TRBV28 and TRBJ1-1, the full variable domain reads DVKVTQSSRYLVKRTGEKVFLECVQDMDHENMFWYRQDPGLGLRLIYFSYDVKMKEKGDIPEGYSVSREKKERFSLILESASTNQTSMYLCASSSAGRNTEAFFGQGTRLTVV.

This chain joins TRBV7-9 and TRBJ2-1; a weak D match, TRBD2 (5 bases). The V and J ends lost 7 bases and 7 bases respectively, with 14 bases between them. Germline lookup yields CDR1 SEHNR and CDR2 FQNEAQ (reference sequence). The CDR3 is 13 residues long. The CDR3 nucleotides read TGTGCCAGCAAGAGGGCGGATGTTAATGAGCAGTTCTTC. This codes for CASKRADVNEQFF.

The V gene is TRBV9, the J gene TRBJ2-7, with TRBD2 matching 13 bases. Germline CDR1 and CDR2: SGDLS and YYNGEE. J lost 7 bases, V lost 1 base, and 5 bases had no gene match. The CDR3 sequence is 15 residues long. This CDR3 reads CASSVLGLAGEEQYF. CDR3 sequence (DNA): TGTGCCAGCAGCGTACTTGGACTAGCGGGAGAGGAGCAGTACTTC.

This clone occurred once. V usage is TRBV29-1 and J usage is TRBJ2-3, with no clear D. CDR1 and CDR2 (germline): SQVTM, ANQGSEA. CDR3 length equals 12 residues. Trimming pared 5 bases from V and 4 bases from J, leaving 10 bases between. CDR3 amino acids: CSVNGVSDTQYF. The DNA of the CDR3 is TGCAGCGTTAACGGTGTGTCAGATACGCAGTATTTT.

The gene calls are TRBV7-6 and TRBJ2-1, with 10 bases that match TRBD1. J lost 5 bases, V lost 5 bases, and 6 bases had no gene match. Germline CDR1 SGHVS, CDR2 FNYEAQ. CDR3 length: 15 residues. The CDR3 here is CASSPRGTGDNEQFF. The CDR3 nucleotides are TGTGCCAGCAGCCCCCGGGGGACAGGGGACAATGAGCAGTTCTTC.

The chain employs TRBV6-4 and TRBJ2-7, with D tentatively TRBD1 or TRBD2 (6 bases each). V was shortened by 6 bases and J by 2 bases, with 17 bases between the two germline ends. This CDR3 has 15 residues. CDR1 is MRHNA and CDR2 is SNTAGT in the germline V gene. CDR3 in DNA: TGTGCCAGCAGGCCGACCGGGGGCAACCCCTACGAGCAGTACTTC. Translated: CASRPTGGNPYEQYF.

The chain links TRBV19 to TRBJ1-1; D uncertain. CDR1 and CDR2 from the germline V gene are LNHDA and SQIVND (reference sequence). The CDR3 length is 11 residues. The germline V and J ends were trimmed by 5 bases and 8 bases, with 9 bases remaining between them. Here the CDR3 reads CASSQEVEAFF. DNA of the CDR3: TGTGCCAGTAGTCAGGAGGTAGAAGCTTTCTTT.

The sample holds a few counts of this clone. J is TRBJ1-1 and V is TRBV4-2, with D unresolved. Germline V gives CDR1 LGHNA, CDR2 YNFKEQ. The CDR3 has 13 residues. V lost 1 base and J lost 5, with 8 bases in between. The CDR3 DNA reads TGTGCCAGCAGCCAAGTCGAGACAACTGAAGCTTTCTTT. Protein: CASSQVETTEAFF.

The V and J genes are TRBV29-1 and TRBJ2-3; TRBD2 matches at 10 bases. CDR3 length: 14 residues. Germline V gene data show CDR1 as SQVTM and CDR2 as ANQGSEA. J lost 0 bases, V lost 6 bases, and 3 bases had no gene match. The CDR3 sequence: CSVKGLASTDTQYF. CDR3 nucleotides: TGCAGCGTCAAGGGACTAGCGAGCACAGATACGCAGTATTTT.

The CDR3 DNA reads TGTGCCACCAGCCCTATCGACAGGGCCGGGGGAGACACAGATACGCAGTATTTT. The encoded protein is CATSPIDRAGGDTDTQYF. The chain joins TRBV15 to TRBJ2-3, with D possibly being TRBD1 (7 bases). The CDR3 is 18 amino acids. The V gene lost 5 bases and the J gene lost 2 bases, with 23 bases spanning the gap. Germline V gene sequence: CDR1 LNHNV, CDR2 YYDKDF (reference sequence).

This clone was counted a single time. The J gene is TRBJ2-7, the V gene TRBV5-1; 7 nucleotides line up with TRBD1. The germline CDR1 and CDR2 sequences are SGHRS and YFSETQ. Trimming took 4 bases from V and 4 from J; bases not matched to a gene: 11. The CDR3 has 15 residues. The CDR3 protein is CASSLTGDRYYEQYF. In DNA form, the CDR3 reads TGCGCCAGCAGCCTGACCGGGGACAGATATTACGAGCAGTACTTC.

The genes are TRBV9 and TRBJ2-2; TRBD2 might be the D (6 bases). V lost 2 bases and J 0 bases, leaving 11 bases between the germline ends. The CDR3 totals 16 residues. Per the germline V gene, CDR1 is SGDLS and CDR2 is YYNGEE. The CDR3 region is CASSVFGGPNTGELFF. DNA for the CDR3: TGTGCCAGCAGCGTCTTCGGGGGACCGAACACCGGGGAGCTGTTTTTT.

The count of this clone is one. DNA for the CDR3: TGTGCCAGCATTGCGGGGACCTCGGTCTACGAGCAGTACTTC. Its protein product is CASIAGTSVYEQYF. The chain combines TRBV2 with TRBJ2-7, with D possibly matching TRBD2 (6 bases). Trimming stripped 7 bases from V and 3 bases from J, with 16 bases between. CDR1 and CDR2 from the germline V gene are SNHLY and FYNNEI. The CDR3 consists of 14 residues.

The chain joins TRBV11-2 to TRBJ2-5, with 11 bases lining up with TRBD2. This CDR3 spans 17 amino acids. The germline V gene has CDR1 SGHAT and CDR2 FQNNGV. The V segment lost 0 bases and the J segment 5 bases; nucleotides outside the gene matches: 8. CDR3 residues: CASSLDVVAGGVETQYF. In nucleotides, the CDR3 is TGTGCCAGCAGCTTAGATGTGGTAGCGGGAGGGGTGGAGACCCAGTACTTC.

This chain joins TRBV5-1 and TRBJ2-4, with D possibly TRBD1 on 6 matching bases. There are 11 residues in the CDR3. CDR1 and CDR2 from the germline V gene are SGHRS and YFSETQ. Trimming left V 0 bases short and J 11 bases short, with 6 bases between. The CDR3 spells CASSLEGVQYF. The CDR3 coding sequence is TGCGCCAGCAGCTTGGAGGGGGTTCAGTACTTC. The full variable domain, rest sourced from reference TRBV5-1 and TRBJ2-4, is KAGVTQTPRYLIKTRGQQVTLSCSPISGHRSVSWYQQTPGQGLQFLFEYFSETQRNKGNFPGRFSGRQFSNSRSEMNVSTLELGDSALYLCASSLEGVQYFGAGTRLSVL.

The chain couples TRBV6-5 to TRBJ2-7; no definite D call. V lost 2 bases and J lost 7, with 15 bases in between. This CDR3 is 14 amino acids long. The V gene's germline CDR1 is MNHEY and CDR2 SVGAGI. This chain's CDR3 is CASSYGQYVNEQYF. CDR3 in DNA: TGTGCCAGCAGTTACGGCCAGTACGTCAATGAGCAGTACTTC.

The V call is TRBV2, the J call TRBJ2-7; the D gene could be TRBD1 or TRBD2 (5 bases each). Germline assignment: CDR1 SNHLY and CDR2 FYNNEI. The CDR3 runs 15 residues. V lost 8 bases, J lost 7 bases, and 24 bases lay in between. The CDR3 loop is CASGFRDALPMEQYF. Here the CDR3 DNA reads TGTGCCAGCGGATTCCGGGACGCCCTTCCGATGGAGCAGTACTTC. The full variable domain, completed using reference TRBV2 and TRBJ2-7, is EPEVTQTPSHQVTQMGQEVILRCVPISNHLYFYWYRQILGQKVEFLVSFYNNEISEKSEIFDDQFSVERPDGSNFTLKIRSTKLEDSAMYFCASGFRDALPMEQYFGPGTRLTVT.

The rearrangement uses TRBV7-9 and TRBJ2-7; possible D gene TRBD2, 5 bases. There are 14 residues in the CDR3. Germline V CDR1 and CDR2: SEHNR, FQNEAQ (reference sequence). The V and J ends lost 5 bases and 2 bases respectively, with 13 bases between them. The CDR3 reads CASSPGSGAYEQYF. Written as DNA, the CDR3 is TGTGCCAGCAGCCCCGGGTCCGGGGCCTACGAGCAGTACTTC.